This T cell receptor beta chain is from a study of T cells in Graves' hyperthyroidism and ophthalmopathy. This clonotype occurred a few times. The CDR3 spans 14 residues. CDR1 is SGHDT and CDR2 is YYEEEE in the germline V gene. The V and J ends lost 4 bases and 3 bases respectively, with 13 bases between them. TCR beta CDR3 regions were amplified from RNA transcripts. HTBI primers drove first-round RT-PCR of the TCR CDR3. Each CDR3 protein gets one entry after TCRdb re-called the multiplex PCR reads with MiXCR. Altogether approximately 480,000 distinct CDR3 sequences are present, less than 25% being singletons, with the ten largest covering less than 30%.

What was sequenced was blood. The TCR was taken from a man aged 18 to 29 with Graves' hyperthyroidism. The chain employs TRBV5-6 and TRBJ2-5; a possible D gene is TRBD1 (6 bases). The CDR3 region is CASSPQGLKETQYF. The CDR3 DNA is TGTGCCAGCAGCCCCCAGGGGCTAAAAGAGACCCAGTACTTC.